One T cell receptor beta chain is described in this entry. Antigen: not known. V lost 0 bases to trimming and J lost 2 bases, with 5 bases between them. The CDR3 runs to 13 residues. CDR1 SGHNT and CDR2 YYREEE come from the germline V gene (reference sequence). Researchers ran the PCR with 60 Vbeta and 13 Jbeta primers. The method was immunoSEQ multiplex PCR; TCRdb's version includes in-frame clones alone and lacks a portion of them. The table includes about 110,000 clones, about four fifths detected once. This specimen belongs to a study of cytomegalovirus exposure and HLA in healthy donors. General observations from the study: According to the study, some 160 TCR beta chains were cytomegalovirus-associated. As a later analysis showed, several of the most significant clusters appeared to be linked to common viral pathogens. In a later analysis, TCR beta V- and J-gene trimming showed a link to a missense DCLRE1C variant. Three CMV-associated chains proved CMV antigen-specific in vitro.

Sequenced: PBMCs. This chain uses TRBV5-4 with TRBJ1-1; D is uncertain. The sequence came from a woman aged 55-69 years in good health and CMV-seropositive. The CDR3 coding sequence is TGTGCCAGCAGCTTGGCAGATAACACTGAAGCTTTCTTT. It is translated as CASSLADNTEAFF.